These T cell receptor beta chains were read from a single sample in a study of T cells after yellow fever vaccination. TCRdb called the 5' RACE reads again in MiXCR, with one record for every CDR3 protein. The repertoire consists of some 49,000 distinct CDR3 sequences, with more than 6% occurring once and the leading ten covering roughly 10%. Here the sequenced sample was PBMCs, either bulk or a sorted T-cell subset (CD4+, CD8+, memory, or dextramer-sorted; not recorded which), taken 45 days after the yellow fever booster vaccination. Every receptor here comes from a man aged 25 to 40 who received the YFV17D yellow fever vaccine. The CDR3 runs from the conserved cysteine through the conserved F or W. A D gene is named only where the DNA matches it firmly. Clone size is shown for a subset of rows, as once, few, many or a class of expanded clone.

V	J	size	D	CDR3	DNA
TRBV7-2	TRBJ2-3	NA	NA	CASSLYGGAQYF	TGTGCCAGCAGCTTATACGGTGGAGCGCAGTATTTT
TRBV7-2	TRBJ2-7	many	NA	CASSHSALYEQYF	TGTGCCAGCAGCCATAGTGCTCTCTACGAGCAGTACTTC
TRBV24-1	TRBJ2-3	many	NA	CATSDSPSHEGPTDTQYF	TGTGCCACCAGTGATTCCCCTTCCCATGAAGGTCCCACAGATACGCAGTATTTT
TRBV4-3	TRBJ2-1	few	NA	CASSPSGIAQNEQFF	TGCGCCAGCAGCCCATCTGGGATAGCGCAGAATGAGCAGTTCTTC
TRBV6-5	TRBJ1-6	many	TRBD1	CASSLGQGNSPLHF	TGTGCCAGCAGTTTAGGACAGGGAAATTCACCCCTCCACTTT
TRBV21-1	TRBJ2-7	many	NA	CASPRKAGPSYEQYF	TGTGCCAGCCCCCGGAAAGCGGGACCTTCCTACGAGCAGTACTTC
TRBV29-1	TRBJ1-2	NA	TRBD1	CSVLGQGAYGYTF	TGCAGCGTCCTTGGACAGGGAGCCTATGGCTACACCTTC
TRBV9	TRBJ2-2	many	NA	CASSAHPGGRPNTGELFF	TGTGCCAGCAGCGCCCATCCTGGGGGAAGACCGAACACCGGGGAGCTGTTTTTT
TRBV25-1	TRBJ2-7	many	NA	CASSDTLSSYEQYF	TGTGCCAGCAGTGACACCCTAAGCTCCTACGAGCAGTACTTC
TRBV29-1	TRBJ1-2	many	NA	CGAGGGNYGYTF	TGCGGGGCGGGTGGAGGAAACTATGGCTACACCTTC
TRBV5-1	TRBJ2-3	NA	TRBD2	CASSLGLAARTDTQYF	TGCGCCAGCAGCTTGGGCCTAGCGGCCCGCACAGATACGCAGTATTTT
TRBV4-3	TRBJ2-2	NA	NA	CASSRKLTGRTNTGELFF	TGCGCCAGCAGCCGCAAACTCACCGGGAGAACTAACACCGGGGAGCTGTTTTTT
TRBV11-2	TRBJ1-2	many	TRBD1	CASSLEGQVFYGYTF	TGTGCCAGCAGCTTAGAGGGACAGGTCTTCTATGGCTACACCTTC